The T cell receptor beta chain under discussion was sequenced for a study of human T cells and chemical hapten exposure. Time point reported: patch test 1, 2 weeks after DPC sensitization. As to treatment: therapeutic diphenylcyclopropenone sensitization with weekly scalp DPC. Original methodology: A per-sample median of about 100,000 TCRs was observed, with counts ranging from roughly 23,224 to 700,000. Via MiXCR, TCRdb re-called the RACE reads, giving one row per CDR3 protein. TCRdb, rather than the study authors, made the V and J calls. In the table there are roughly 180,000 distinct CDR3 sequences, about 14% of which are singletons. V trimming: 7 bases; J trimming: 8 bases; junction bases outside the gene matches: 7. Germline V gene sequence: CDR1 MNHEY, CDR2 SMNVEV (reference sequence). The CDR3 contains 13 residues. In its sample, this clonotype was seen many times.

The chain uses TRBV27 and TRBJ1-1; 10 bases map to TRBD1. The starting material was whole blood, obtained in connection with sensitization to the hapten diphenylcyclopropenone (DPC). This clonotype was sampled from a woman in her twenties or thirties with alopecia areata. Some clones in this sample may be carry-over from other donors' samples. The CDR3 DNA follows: TGTGCCAGCAACAGGGACAGGGGAAGAGAAGCTTTCTTT. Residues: CASNRDRGREAFF.